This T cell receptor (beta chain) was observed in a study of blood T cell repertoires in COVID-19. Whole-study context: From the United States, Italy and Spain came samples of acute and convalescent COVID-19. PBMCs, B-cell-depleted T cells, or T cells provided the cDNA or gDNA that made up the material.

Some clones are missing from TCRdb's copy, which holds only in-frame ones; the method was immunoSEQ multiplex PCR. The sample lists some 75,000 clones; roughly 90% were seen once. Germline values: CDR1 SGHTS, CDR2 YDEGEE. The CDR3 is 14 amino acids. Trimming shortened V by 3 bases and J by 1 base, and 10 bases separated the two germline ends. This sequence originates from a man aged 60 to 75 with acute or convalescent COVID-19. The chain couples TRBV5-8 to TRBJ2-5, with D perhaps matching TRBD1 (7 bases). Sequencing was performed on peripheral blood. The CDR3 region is CASSWGDSQETQYF. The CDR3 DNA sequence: TGTGCCAGCAGCTGGGGGGACAGCCAAGAGACCCAGTACTTC. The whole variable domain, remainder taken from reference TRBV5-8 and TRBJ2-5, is EAGVTQSPTHLIKTRGQQATLRCSPISGHTSVYWYQQALGLGLQFLLWYDEGEERNRGNFPPRFSGRQFPNYSSELNVNALELEDSALYLCASSWGDSQETQYFGPGTRLLVL.